Listed here is a single T cell receptor (beta chain). Authors' methods: Reference gene primer amplification gave nucleated cell count estimates. Assay: immunoSEQ multiplex PCR; the TCRdb copy retains only in-frame clones and omits some. From that table come the V and J calls and clone size; the DNA was used to work out D and trimming. The data contain some 450,000 clones, approximately 88% of them singletons. The data originate from a study of blood T cell repertoires in COVID-19. CDR3 size: 12 residues. Per the germline V gene, CDR1 is MNHNY and CDR2 is SVGAGI (reference sequence). V lost 7 bases and J lost 1, with 7 bases in between. Seattle cases were enrolled at active infection and followed longitudinally.

The sample taken for sequencing was peripheral blood. This sequence joins TRBV6-6 and TRBJ1-2; no clear D. The receptor was derived from a woman between 50 and 59 years old with COVID-19, enrolled during active disease. CDR3 sequence (DNA): TGTGCCAGCACCAACTTTAACTATGGCTACACCTTC. Encoded protein: CASTNFNYGYTF.